Sequencing of this T cell receptor (beta chain) was carried out in a study of technical replicates of blood from a few donors. Measured with immunoSEQ multiplex PCR; TCRdb has only the in-frame clones, and not every one. This sample has 65,000 to 90,000 clones, with around 93% found just once. V shed 4 bases, J shed 5 bases, and the junction held 7 bases outside the gene matches. There are 14 residues in the CDR3. Germline V gene lookup returns CDR1 SGHRS and CDR2 YFSETQ. The origin of this receptor is a human donor in good health. The genes are TRBV5-1 and TRBJ2-7; 9 bases are shared with TRBD1. The sample was T cells isolated from PBMCs. The CDR3 coding sequence is TGCGCCAGCAGCACGGGACAGGGACCCAACGAGCAGTACTTC. This encodes CASSTGQGPNEQYF.